The 30 T cell receptor beta chains below come from one sample, sequenced in a study of shared T cell receptors in the human thymus. TCRdb's table, derived via immunoSEQ multiplex PCR, lists solely in-frame clones and lacks some. The sample has more than 550,000 clones, approximately 89% seen once; the top ten hold roughly 0.0089%. These data also formed part of another study, on human thymus T cells.

The sample consisted of thymocytes. These receptors were taken from a boy younger than two with a congenital heart defect.

This sequence joins TRBV27 and TRBJ2-1; possibly TRBD1 for D (7 bases). V lost 6 bases and J 0 bases, leaving 18 bases between the germline ends. CDR3 length equals 17 residues. The germline V gene encodes CDR1 MNHEY and CDR2 SMNVEV (reference sequence). The CDR3 nucleotides read TGTGCCAGCAGGGAGGGGGCACGATTGGGCTCCTACAATGAGCAGTTCTTC. Protein sequence: CASREGARLGSYNEQFF.

The V and J genes are TRBV2 and TRBJ1-1; D is perhaps TRBD1 (5 bases). The CDR3 extends over 14 amino acids. Germline V gene sequence: CDR1 SNHLY, CDR2 FYNNEI. The V gene lost 8 bases and the J gene lost 10 bases, with 23 bases spanning the gap. The CDR3 DNA follows: TGTGCCAGCCGGTGGGCAGGGCGATCCCTGCTAGCTTTCTTT. It yields the protein CASRWAGRSLLAFF.

The V and J genes are TRBV28 and TRBJ1-5, with 9 bases identical to TRBD1. The CDR3 consists of 20 residues. Per the germline V gene, CDR1 is MDHEN and CDR2 is SYDVKM. J gave up 0 bases and V 1 base, and 13 bases lay outside the gene matches. The DNA of the CDR3 is TGTGCCAGCAGTTTATCCTCTATGGGACAGGGAATTTATAGCAATCAGCCCCAGCATTTT. Protein sequence: CASSLSSMGQGIYSNQPQHF.

The chain employs TRBV12-5 and TRBJ2-2; TRBD1 matches 10 bases. Trimming cost V 1 base and J 4 bases; bases outside gene matches: 3. CDR3 size: 16 residues. In germline, CDR1 is LGHNT, CDR2 FRNRAP. The CDR3 loop is CASGLADRGFTGELFF. The CDR3 coding sequence is TGTGCTAGTGGTTTGGCGGACAGGGGGTTCACCGGGGAGCTGTTTTTT.

The chain couples TRBV5-6 to TRBJ2-3; D remains ambiguous. The germline V gene encodes CDR1 SGHDT and CDR2 YYEEEE. Trimming left V 0 bases short and J 4 bases short, with 12 bases between. There are 15 residues in the CDR3. CDR3 region: CASSLGTLSADTQYF. The CDR3 DNA reads as TGTGCCAGCAGCTTGGGAACGCTAAGTGCAGATACGCAGTATTTT.

The chain employs TRBV4-3 and TRBJ2-2; tentative D call: TRBD2 (6 bases). Trimming removed 0 bases from V and 5 bases from J, with 19 bases in between. Germline V gene data show CDR1 as LGHNA and CDR2 as YSLEER. The CDR3 has 18 residues. The CDR3 sequence is CASSQDSRRDSPTGELFF. As DNA, the CDR3 is TGCGCCAGCAGCCAAGATTCTCGCCGGGACTCACCGACCGGGGAGCTGTTTTTT.

The V call is TRBV5-1, the J call TRBJ2-5; 7 bases agree with TRBD2. Germline assignment: CDR1 SGHRS and CDR2 YFSETQ. V shed 0 bases, J shed 8 bases, and the junction held 16 bases outside the gene matches. The CDR3 contains 17 residues. In DNA form, the CDR3 reads TGCGCCAGCAGCTTGGTTCATGTGGGGGGGTCAACTCCTACCCAGTACTTC. Residues: CASSLVHVGGSTPTQYF.

V usage is TRBV14 and J usage is TRBJ1-1; 8 bases are a match to TRBD1. There are 12 residues in the CDR3. The V gene's germline CDR1 is SGHDN and CDR2 FVKESK. Trimming removed 6 bases from V and 7 bases from J; junction bases left unmatched: 4. The CDR3 nucleotides read TGTGCCAGCAGACAAACAGGGGGTGAAGCTTTCTTT. This codes for CASRQTGGEAFF.

CDR3 loop: CASSSRQSTDTQYF. CDR3 DNA: TGTGCCAGCAGTTCCCGCCAGAGCACAGATACGCAGTATTTT. The J gene is TRBJ2-3, the V gene TRBV6-6, with unresolved D. V lost 4 bases, J lost 0 bases, and 8 bases lay in between. The CDR3 sequence is 14 residues long. In germline, CDR1 is MNHNY, CDR2 SVGAGI (reference sequence).

The rearrangement links TRBV2 to TRBJ2-3; 10 positions agree with TRBD1. This CDR3 contains 16 residues. Germline V gene data show CDR1 as SNHLY and CDR2 as FYNNEI. Trimming took 3 bases from V and 2 from J; bases not matched to a gene: 5. The CDR3 bases are TGTGCCAGCAGTGAGCAGGGACAGGGGCTCACAGATACGCAGTATTTT. Translated, it gives CASSEQGQGLTDTQYF.

The rearrangement uses TRBV4-1 and TRBJ1-1; 8 bases fit TRBD1. Germline trimming cut 3 bases from V and 4 bases from J; bases unmatched to any gene: 13. This CDR3 has 17 amino acids. Per germline, CDR1 MGHRA and CDR2 YSYEKL. The CDR3 is CASSHTPTTGVGTEAFF. The CDR3 nucleotides are TGCGCCAGCAGCCACACCCCAACGACAGGGGTGGGCACTGAAGCTTTCTTT.

V is TRBV7-9 and J is TRBJ2-7, with TRBD2 matching 11 bases. The V gene end was trimmed by 1 base and the J gene end by 1 base; junction bases not matched to a gene: 3. The CDR3 is made up of 16 amino acids. Germline values: CDR1 SEHNR, CDR2 FQNEAQ (reference sequence). The CDR3 region is CASSLGLAGTSYEQYF. The CDR3 DNA follows: TGTGCCAGCAGCTTAGGACTAGCGGGGACTTCCTACGAGCAGTACTTC.

This sequence joins TRBV11-2 and TRBJ2-3, with D hard to call. V was shortened by 0 bases and J by 0 bases, with 19 bases between the two germline ends. Looked up from germline, CDR1 is SGHAT and CDR2 is FQNNGV. The CDR3 covers 19 residues. CDR3 loop: CASSLEAPHGSESTDTQYF. CDR3 bases: TGTGCCAGCAGCTTAGAAGCCCCTCACGGTAGTGAGAGCACAGATACGCAGTATTTT. Based on the CDR3 plus reference TRBV11-2 and TRBJ2-3, the full variable domain is EAGVAQSPRYKIIEKRQSVAFWCNPISGHATLYWYQQILGQGPKLLIQFQNNGVVDDSQLPKDRFSAERLKGVDSTLKIQPAKLEDSAVYLCASSLEAPHGSESTDTQYFGPGTRLTVL.

The chain has TRBV28 and TRBJ2-7; perhaps TRBD1 as D (5 bases). V gave up 3 bases and J gave up 5 bases, with 8 bases separating them. This CDR3 comprises 12 residues. Germline-derived CDR1 and CDR2 are MDHEN and SYDVKM. The CDR3 sequence is CASSLGRDEQYF. The CDR3 DNA reads TGTGCCAGCAGTTTGGGCAGGGACGAGCAGTACTTC.

The genes are TRBV5-1 and TRBJ2-7, with 7 bases lining up with TRBD1. The germline gives CDR1 SGHRS, CDR2 YFSETQ. The CDR3 spans 13 residues. V shed 4 bases and J 3 bases; nucleotides not matched to a gene: 4. The CDR3 loop reads CASSTGQYYEQYF. Written as DNA, the CDR3 is TGCGCCAGCAGCACGGGACAGTACTACGAGCAGTACTTC.

The chain employs TRBV6-5 and TRBJ2-1; D is undetermined. The germline CDR1 and CDR2 sequences are MNHEY and SVGAGI. CDR3 length equals 12 residues. The V and J ends lost 8 bases and 6 bases respectively, with 11 bases between them. This chain's CDR3 is CASRLSGNEQFF. The DNA of the CDR3 is TGTGCCAGCCGTCTTTCGGGCAATGAGCAGTTCTTC.

CDR3 nucleotides: TGTGCCAGCAGCTTAGGGACAGGATCGGTTGAGGCCCAGTACTTC. Protein sequence: CASSLGTGSVEAQYF. The chain combines TRBV7-2 with TRBJ2-5; 7 bases line up with TRBD1. With 1 base clipped from V and 9 bases from J, the junction kept 11 bases outside the gene matches. The CDR3 extends over 15 amino acids. The germline V gene encodes CDR1 SGHTA and CDR2 FQGNSA.

The rearrangement joins TRBV5-1 to TRBJ2-7; 14 positions match TRBD2. Per the germline V gene, CDR1 is SGHRS and CDR2 is YFSETQ. The junction had 15 bases not matched to a gene; V was cut back by 4 bases and J by 0 bases. This CDR3 spans 20 amino acids. CDR3: CASSLEWGGTSGGSSYEQYF. Here the CDR3 DNA reads TGCGCCAGCAGCCTGGAGTGGGGCGGGACTAGCGGGGGCAGCTCCTACGAGCAGTACTTC. The variable domain in full, completed from reference TRBV5-1 and TRBJ2-7, reads KAGVTQTPRYLIKTRGQQVTLSCSPISGHRSVSWYQQTPGQGLQFLFEYFSETQRNKGNFPGRFSGRQFSNSRSEMNVSTLELGDSALYLCASSLEWGGTSGGSSYEQYFGPGTRLTVT.

This chain links TRBV5-4 with TRBJ1-1; 8 bases line up with TRBD1. CDR1 SGHNT and CDR2 YYREEE come from the germline V gene (reference sequence). The CDR3 consists of 15 residues. Unmatched junction bases numbered 7, after V lost 2 bases and J lost 4 bases. Here the CDR3 reads CASSLTGGSSTEAFF. The DNA for the CDR3 is TGTGCCAGCAGCTTAACAGGGGGGAGTAGCACTGAAGCTTTCTTT.

The chain uses TRBV4-3 and TRBJ2-7, with D possibly matching TRBD1 (6 bases). Trimming left V 0 bases short and J 2 bases short, with 14 bases between. The CDR3 totals 16 residues. Per germline, CDR1 LGHNA and CDR2 YSLEER. The CDR3, as DNA: TGCGCCAGCAGCCAAGACACAGGGCCCACGACCTACGAGCAGTACTTC. Protein product: CASSQDTGPTTYEQYF.

This clone appeared once. This chain joins TRBV6-1 and TRBJ2-1; 8 bases agree with TRBD1. The germline V gene encodes CDR1 MNHNS and CDR2 SASEGT. The CDR3 is 14 amino acids. With 7 bases clipped from V and 4 bases from J, the junction kept 6 bases outside the gene matches. CDR3 loop: CASTPGQVYNEQFF. The CDR3 DNA reads as TGTGCCAGCACTCCGGGACAGGTATACAATGAGCAGTTCTTC.

The chain recombines TRBV12-5 with TRBJ2-7, with 9 bases that match TRBD1. V gave up 6 bases and J gave up 0 bases; unmatched junction bases: 3. The CDR3 totals 14 residues. Germline-derived CDR1 and CDR2 are LGHNT and FRNRAP. CDR3 nucleotides: TGTGCTAGTGGCCCGGACAGGGGCTCCTACGAGCAGTACTTC. Translation gives CASGPDRGSYEQYF.

This chain links TRBV29-1 with TRBJ1-2, with D possibly being TRBD1 (5 bases). Germline V gene sequence: CDR1 SQVTM, CDR2 ANQGSEA. Trimming stripped 4 bases from V and 3 bases from J, with 12 bases between. The CDR3 loop spans 13 amino acids. CDR3 amino acids: CSVGGGADYGYTF. CDR3 nucleotides: TGCAGCGTTGGGGGAGGGGCCGACTATGGCTACACCTTC.

As regards this clone: In the same sample, other DNA sequences code for this CDR3. The CDR3 sequence is CASGSKAGTDNSPLHF. As DNA, the CDR3 is TGTGCCAGCGGCTCGAAAGCCGGGACAGATAATTCACCCCTCCACTTT. The chain recombines TRBV5-6 with TRBJ1-6, with 7 bases lining up with TRBD1. Germline assignment: CDR1 SGHDT and CDR2 YYEEEE. The CDR3 extends over 16 amino acids. V lost 7 bases, J lost 5 bases, and 12 bases stayed unmatched.

The genes are TRBV7-8 and TRBJ2-7; weak D call: TRBD1 (5 bases). The ends were cut back, 0 bases at V and 3 bases at J, with 15 bases in the middle. The CDR3 covers 16 residues. The germline CDR1 and CDR2 sequences are SGHVS and FQNEAQ. In DNA form, the CDR3 reads TGTGCCAGCAGCTTAGCGCCGGCAGGGTCCGACTACGAGCAGTACTTC. Its translation is CASSLAPAGSDYEQYF.

V is TRBV10-1 and J is TRBJ2-1, with TRBD2 matching 14 bases. The CDR3 extends over 16 amino acids. Trimming took 5 bases from V and 6 from J; bases not matched to a gene: 6. Per the germline V gene, CDR1 is WNHNN and CDR2 is SYGVQD (reference sequence). This chain's CDR3 is CASSPGLAGEGNEQFF. DNA of the CDR3: TGCGCCAGCAGTCCGGGACTAGCGGGAGAGGGCAATGAGCAGTTCTTC.

V usage is TRBV27 and J usage is TRBJ2-3; TRBD2 is a possible D gene (6 bases). The CDR3 totals 18 residues. Per the germline V gene, CDR1 is MNHEY and CDR2 is SMNVEV (reference sequence). V lost 4 bases, J lost 0 bases, and 20 bases lay in between. The CDR3 DNA follows: TGTGCCAGCAGTTCCCTTGGCGGAGGCGGGAAAAGCACAGATACGCAGTATTTT. Its protein is CASSSLGGGGKSTDTQYF.

The DNA for the CDR3 is TGTGCCACCAGACCGGACACCTACGAATCGAGGACCCAAGAGACCCAGTACTTC. Its translation: CATRPDTYESRTQETQYF. V usage is TRBV15 and J usage is TRBJ2-5; perhaps TRBD1 as D (5 bases). The CDR3 totals 18 residues. Trimming removed 6 bases from V and 1 base from J, with 24 bases in between. In germline, CDR1 is LNHNV, CDR2 YYDKDF (reference sequence).

The rearrangement joins TRBV6-5 to TRBJ1-5; 8 bases fit TRBD1. Germline loops: CDR1 MNHEY, CDR2 SVGAGI. Losses at the gene ends were 6 bases for V and 2 bases for J; bases not matched to a gene: 3. CDR3 length: 14 residues. This CDR3 reads CASRRTGRNQPQHF. As DNA, the CDR3 is TGTGCCAGCAGGAGGACAGGGCGCAATCAGCCCCAGCATTTT.

The V gene is TRBV19, the J gene TRBJ1-1, with unresolved D. Per germline, CDR1 LNHDA and CDR2 SQIVND (reference sequence). The CDR3 extends over 12 amino acids. Between the trimmed V and J ends, which lost 10 bases and 2 bases, there was a span of 11 bases. This CDR3 reads CATRGSNTEAFF. The CDR3 region has the DNA TGTGCCACCAGAGGGAGTAACACTGAAGCTTTCTTT.